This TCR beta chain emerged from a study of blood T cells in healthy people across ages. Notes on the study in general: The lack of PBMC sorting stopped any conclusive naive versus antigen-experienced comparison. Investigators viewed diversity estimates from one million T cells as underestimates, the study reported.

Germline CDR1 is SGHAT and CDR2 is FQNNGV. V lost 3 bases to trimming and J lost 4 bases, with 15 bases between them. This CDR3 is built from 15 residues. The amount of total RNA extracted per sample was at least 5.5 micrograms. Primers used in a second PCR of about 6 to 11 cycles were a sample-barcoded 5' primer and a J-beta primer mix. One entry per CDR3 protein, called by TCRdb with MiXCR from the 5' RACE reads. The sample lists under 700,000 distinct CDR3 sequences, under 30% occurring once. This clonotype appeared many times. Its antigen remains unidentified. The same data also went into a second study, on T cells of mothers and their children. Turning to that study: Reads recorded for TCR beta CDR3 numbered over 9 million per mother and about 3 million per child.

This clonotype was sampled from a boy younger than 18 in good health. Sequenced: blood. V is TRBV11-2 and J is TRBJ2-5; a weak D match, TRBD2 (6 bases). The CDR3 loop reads CASSFSGGAGETQYF. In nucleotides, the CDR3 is TGTGCCAGCAGCTTTAGCGGTGGGGCGGGAGAGACCCAGTACTTC.